This T cell receptor beta chain originates from a study of shared clonotypes between healthy human individuals. Positive CCR7 selection of CD45RO-negative cells yielded the naive CD8 cells, and terminally differentiated effector memory CD45RA+ cells were excluded. Running of the assay took place at deep level. Profiled with immunoSEQ multiplex PCR; TCRdb holds only in-frame clones, not every one. The table lists around 1,900,000 clones, 90% to 95% of them singletons. The CDR3 covers 13 residues. The germline V gene encodes CDR1 LNHDA and CDR2 SQIVND (reference sequence). Trimming pared 5 bases from V and 3 bases from J, leaving 11 bases between.

The sequencing input was naive CD8+ T cells from PBMCs. This TCR was sampled from a man younger than 35 in good health. Some clones in this sample may be carry-over from other donors' samples. V usage is TRBV19 and J usage is TRBJ2-7, with D maybe TRBD2 (6 bases). CDR3 protein: CASSSGTYYEQYF. In nucleotides, the CDR3 is TGTGCCAGTAGTTCCGGGACTTACTACGAGCAGTACTTC. The whole variable domain, remainder taken from reference TRBV19 and TRBJ2-7, is DGGITQSPKYLFRKEGQNVTLSCEQNLNHDAMYWYRQDPGQGLRLIYYSQIVNDFQKGDIAEGYSVSREKKESFPLTVTSAQKNPTAFYLCASSSGTYYEQYFGPGTRLTVT.